This T cell receptor beta chain comes out of a study of T-cell memory formation after mild COVID-19. About the research overall: Largely, the TCR clusters proved donor specific.

This clonotype was found a few times. The antigen remains unidentified. The study, taken as a whole, reports: Shrinking CD4+ clones resided mostly in CM and EM, and CD8+ ones in EMRA.

One entry per CDR3 protein, called by TCRdb with MiXCR from the 5' RACE reads. Of under 700,000 distinct CDR3 sequences in the sample, roughly 20% are singletons; the top ten hold approximately 12%. The clonotype was recovered from an adult woman who had mild COVID-19 (a few samples of this study predate the infection). Cell type and time point are not known. Sample: PBMCs or a T cell subset sorted from them (not recorded which).

CDR3 bases: TGCAGCGTTGTCCCAGGGGGCTGGAGCACTGAAGCTTTCTTT. It is translated as CSVVPGGWSTEAFF. This chain joins TRBV29-1 and TRBJ1-1; 8 nucleotides align to TRBD1. This CDR3 is built from 14 residues. CDR1 is SQVTM and CDR2 is ANQGSEA in the germline V gene. Trimming took 4 bases from V and 4 from J; bases not matched to a gene: 8.